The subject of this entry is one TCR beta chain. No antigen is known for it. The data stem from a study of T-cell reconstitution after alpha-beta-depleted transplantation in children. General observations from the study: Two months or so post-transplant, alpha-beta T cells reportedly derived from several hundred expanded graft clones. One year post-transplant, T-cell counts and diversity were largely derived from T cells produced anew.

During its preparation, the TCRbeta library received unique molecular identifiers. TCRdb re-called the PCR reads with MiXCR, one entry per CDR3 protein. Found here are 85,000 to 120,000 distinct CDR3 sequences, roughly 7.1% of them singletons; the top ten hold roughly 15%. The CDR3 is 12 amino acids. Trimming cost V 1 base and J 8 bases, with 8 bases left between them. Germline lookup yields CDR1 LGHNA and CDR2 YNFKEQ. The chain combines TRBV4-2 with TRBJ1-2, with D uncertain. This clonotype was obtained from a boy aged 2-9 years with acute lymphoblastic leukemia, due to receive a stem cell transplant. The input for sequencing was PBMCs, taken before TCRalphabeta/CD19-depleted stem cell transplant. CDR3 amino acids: CASSQGTTGYTF. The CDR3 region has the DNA TGTGCCAGCAGCCAAGGAACTACCGGCTACACCTTC.